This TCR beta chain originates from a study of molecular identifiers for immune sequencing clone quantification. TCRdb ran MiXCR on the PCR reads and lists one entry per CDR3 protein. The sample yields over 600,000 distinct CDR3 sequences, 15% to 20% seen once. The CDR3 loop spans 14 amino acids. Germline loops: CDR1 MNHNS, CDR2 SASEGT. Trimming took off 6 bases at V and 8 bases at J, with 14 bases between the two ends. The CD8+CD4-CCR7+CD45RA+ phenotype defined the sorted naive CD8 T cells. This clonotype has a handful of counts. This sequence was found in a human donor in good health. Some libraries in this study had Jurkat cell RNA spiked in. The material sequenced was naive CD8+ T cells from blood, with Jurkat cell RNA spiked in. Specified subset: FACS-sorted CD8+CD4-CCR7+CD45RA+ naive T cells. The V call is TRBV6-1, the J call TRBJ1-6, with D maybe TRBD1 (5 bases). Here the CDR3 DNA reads TGTGCCAGCAGGCCGGGACGGACCGATTCACCCCTCCACTTT. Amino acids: CASRPGRTDSPLHF.